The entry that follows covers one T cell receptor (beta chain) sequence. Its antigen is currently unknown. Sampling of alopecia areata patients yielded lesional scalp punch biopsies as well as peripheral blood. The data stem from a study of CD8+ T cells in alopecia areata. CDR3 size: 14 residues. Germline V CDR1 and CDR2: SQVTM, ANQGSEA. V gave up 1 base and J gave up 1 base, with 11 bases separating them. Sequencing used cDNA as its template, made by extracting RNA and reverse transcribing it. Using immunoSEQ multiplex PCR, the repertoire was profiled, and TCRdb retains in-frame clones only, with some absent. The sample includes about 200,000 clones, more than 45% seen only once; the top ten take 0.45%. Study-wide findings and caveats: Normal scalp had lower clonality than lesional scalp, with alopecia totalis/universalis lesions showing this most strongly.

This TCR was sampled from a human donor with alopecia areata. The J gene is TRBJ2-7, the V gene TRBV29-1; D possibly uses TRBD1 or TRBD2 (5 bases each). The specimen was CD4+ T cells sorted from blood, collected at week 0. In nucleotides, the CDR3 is TGCAGCGTTGAAGCGGGGCGGCAGTCCTACGAGCAGTACTTC. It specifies CSVEAGRQSYEQYF.